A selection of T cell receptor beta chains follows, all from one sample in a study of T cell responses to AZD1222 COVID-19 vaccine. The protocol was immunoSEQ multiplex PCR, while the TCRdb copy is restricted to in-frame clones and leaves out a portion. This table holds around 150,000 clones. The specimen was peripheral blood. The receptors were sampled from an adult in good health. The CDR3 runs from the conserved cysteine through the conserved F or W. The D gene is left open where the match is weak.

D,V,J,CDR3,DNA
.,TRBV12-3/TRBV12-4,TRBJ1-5,CASRLTEGPQHF,TGTGCCAGCAGGTTAACAGAGGGGCCCCAGCATTTT
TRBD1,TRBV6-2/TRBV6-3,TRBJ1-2,CASSFPGTGELLNYGYTF,TGTGCCAGCAGTTTTCCCGGGACAGGGGAATTACTTAACTATGGCTACACCTTC
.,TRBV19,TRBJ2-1,CASSTGSYNEQFF,TGTGCCAGTAGCACAGGCTCCTACAATGAGCAGTTCTTC
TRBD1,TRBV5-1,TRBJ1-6,CASSLGDRNSPLHF,TGCGCCAGCAGCTTGGGGGACAGAAATTCACCCCTCCACTTT
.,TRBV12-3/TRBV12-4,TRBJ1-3,CASGRASGNTIYF,TGTGCCAGCGGTCGGGCATCTGGAAACACCATATATTTT
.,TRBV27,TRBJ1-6,CASSSSLGAGSYNSPLHF,TGTGCCAGCAGTTCTTCATTGGGGGCTGGCTCCTATAATTCACCCCTCCACTTT
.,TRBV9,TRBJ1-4,CASSVGAAANEKLFF,TGTGCCAGCAGCGTAGGGGCAGCCGCTAATGAAAAACTGTTTTTT
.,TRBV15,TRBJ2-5,CATSRDPKETQYF,TGTGCCACCAGCAGAGATCCCAAAGAGACCCAGTACTTC
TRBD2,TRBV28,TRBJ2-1,CASSLISGGGYNEQFF,TGTGCCAGCAGTTTAATTAGCGGGGGGGGATACAATGAGCAGTTCTTC
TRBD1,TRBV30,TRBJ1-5,CAWGTGNQPQHF,TGTGCCTGGGGGACAGGAAATCAGCCCCAGCATTTT
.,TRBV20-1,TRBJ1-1,CSASMNTEAFF,TGCAGTGCTAGCATGAACACTGAAGCTTTCTTT
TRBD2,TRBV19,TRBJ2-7,CASTAGGSVAYEQYF,TGTGCCAGTACCGCGGGGGGATCGGTAGCCTACGAGCAGTACTTC
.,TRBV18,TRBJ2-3,CASSQDFRAVSTDTQYF,TGTGCCAGCTCACAGGATTTCAGGGCTGTTAGCACAGATACGCAGTATTTT
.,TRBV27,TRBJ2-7,CASSLLRGLPYEQYF,TGTGCCAGCAGTTTACTCAGGGGCCTACCCTACGAGCAGTACTTC
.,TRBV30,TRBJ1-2,CAWFPRNGYGYTF,TGTGCCTGGTTCCCGAGGAACGGCTATGGCTACACCTTC
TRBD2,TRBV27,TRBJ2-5,CASSFLNVAGEKTQYF,TGTGCCAGCAGTTTCTTGAATGTAGCGGGGGAGAAGACCCAGTACTTC
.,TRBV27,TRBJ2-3,CASSSVDYSDTQYF,TGTGCCAGCAGTTCCGTGGACTATTCAGATACGCAGTATTTT
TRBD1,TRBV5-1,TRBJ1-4,CASSFRQGTNEKLFF,TGCGCCAGCAGCTTCCGACAGGGGACTAATGAAAAACTGTTTTTT
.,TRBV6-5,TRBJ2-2,CASNLNTGELFF,TGTGCCAGCAATCTGAACACCGGGGAGCTGTTTTTT
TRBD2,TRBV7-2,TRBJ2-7,CASSLSGGKYEQYF,TGTGCCAGCAGCTTATCGGGGGGAAAGTACGAGCAGTACTTC
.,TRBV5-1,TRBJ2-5,CASSSRGGETQYF,TGCGCCAGCAGTTCCAGGGGGGGAGAGACCCAGTACTTC
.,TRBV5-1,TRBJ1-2,CASSLDPRNYGYTF,TGCGCCAGCAGCTTGGATCCGAGAAACTATGGCTACACCTTC